Listed below are T cell receptor beta chains from one sample, sequenced in a study of blood T cell repertoires in COVID-19. Here immunoSEQ multiplex PCR was the method, and the copy in TCRdb shows in-frame clones only, minus some. The sample lists a few hundred thousand clones; 88% were seen once. The sequencing sample was made of peripheral blood. The receptors here all came from a woman aged 45 to 65 with COVID-19, enrolled during active disease. The CDR3 runs from the conserved cysteine through the conserved F or W. Each record gives: V gene, CDR3 protein.

V gene: TRBV2; CDR3 protein: CASSEYLAGSTEAFF
V gene: TRBV14; CDR3 protein: CASSPLSRRGSEQYF
V gene: TRBV7-2; CDR3 protein: CASSLKGNQPQHF
V gene: TRBV3-1/TRBV3-2; CDR3 protein: CASSRPRQGTYEQYF
V gene: TRBV5-1; CDR3 protein: CASSWGDRDNTEAFF
V gene: TRBV5-4; CDR3 protein: CASSRNRATNEKLFF
V gene: TRBV11-2; CDR3 protein: CASSPGTNRDTDTQYF
V gene: TRBV24-1; CDR3 protein: CATSDSRQTWDEKLFF
V gene: TRBV9; CDR3 protein: CASSVDTSDGYTF
V gene: TRBV7-2; CDR3 protein: CASSPRGREGGYTF
V gene: TRBV19; CDR3 protein: CASSGPGTGDINGYTF
V gene: TRBV19; CDR3 protein: CASTIQGGVGEAFF
V gene: TRBV9; CDR3 protein: CASSVRSGDSLGANTGELFF
V gene: TRBV5-1; CDR3 protein: CASSPPGLNTDTQYF
V gene: TRBV10-1; CDR3 protein: CASGTRDGFTDTQYF
V gene: TRBV9; CDR3 protein: CASSPRTSGGGTQYF
V gene: TRBV5-5; CDR3 protein: CASSLGGNTEAFF
V gene: TRBV29-1; CDR3 protein: CSVGQGSDYGYTF
V gene: TRBV12-3/TRBV12-4; CDR3 protein: CASSPTGTKQFF
V gene: TRBV3-1/TRBV3-2; CDR3 protein: CASRDRGATNEKLFF
V gene: TRBV5-1; CDR3 protein: CASSLGQADTQYF
V gene: TRBV21-1; CDR3 protein: CASRRDSENYGYTF
V gene: TRBV6-5; CDR3 protein: CASSPGQAGEKLFF
V gene: TRBV19; CDR3 protein: CASSINRGTEAFF
V gene: TRBV19; CDR3 protein: CASSRDRVQPQHF
V gene: TRBV9; CDR3 protein: CASSARDRQLYGYTF
V gene: TRBV29-1; CDR3 protein: CSVEGADRAGELFF
V gene: TRBV28; CDR3 protein: CASTTQTSTDTQYF
V gene: TRBV5-1; CDR3 protein: CASSFSWSSYEQYF
V gene: TRBV7-8; CDR3 protein: CASSLLGGAGNSPLHF
V gene: TRBV29-1; CDR3 protein: CSVPQDGYNEKLFF
V gene: TRBV12-3/TRBV12-4; CDR3 protein: CASTLTGQGVRF
V gene: TRBV5-4; CDR3 protein: CASSLSSGGRVADTQYF
V gene: TRBV7-9; CDR3 protein: CASSLDSRVSPPYF
V gene: TRBV7-3; CDR3 protein: CASSPFPEDQEEGTQYF
V gene: TRBV7-9; CDR3 protein: CASSSQGDYTF
V gene: TRBV6-5; CDR3 protein: CASQAGGPYYEQYF
V gene: TRBV7-9; CDR3 protein: CASSLRQGGYNEQFF
V gene: TRBV9; CDR3 protein: CASSGRRDYGYTF
V gene: TRBV3-1/TRBV3-2; CDR3 protein: CASSQVGGSEQYF
V gene: TRBV10-2; CDR3 protein: CASSSPGQGNNEQFF
V gene: TRBV30; CDR3 protein: CAWSPGLSWAFF
V gene: TRBV4-1; CDR3 protein: CASSQEGGYGYTF
V gene: TRBV2; CDR3 protein: CASMNPGQGSYEQYF
V gene: TRBV5-1; CDR3 protein: CASSFDFEAFF
V gene: TRBV9; CDR3 protein: CASSVGGQGYEQYF
V gene: TRBV15; CDR3 protein: CATSVDRTKAFF
V gene: TRBV29-1; CDR3 protein: CSTEVRDKFLNTEAFF
V gene: TRBV29-1; CDR3 protein: CSVVFQVGYTQYF
V gene: TRBV7-9; CDR3 protein: CASSLVSAGEQFF
V gene: TRBV11-2; CDR3 protein: CASSPFGRSTGNYGYTF
V gene: TRBV5-1; CDR3 protein: CASSLETGGNQPQHF
V gene: TRBV28; CDR3 protein: CASTPSGGGNTIYF
V gene: TRBV3-1/TRBV3-2; CDR3 protein: CASSQDPFAGELFF
V gene: TRBV16; CDR3 protein: CASSQLAGELFF
V gene: TRBV6-5; CDR3 protein: CASTPSRAKHGYTF
V gene: TRBV25-1; CDR3 protein: CASSGTGNSPLHF
V gene: TRBV4-1; CDR3 protein: CASSQGQGGLYEQYF
V gene: TRBV30; CDR3 protein: CAWSVLAGGPDTQYF